Below, 11 T cell receptor beta chains from the same sample are listed, as sequenced in a study of T-cell reconstitution after alpha-beta-depleted transplantation in children. Construction of the TCRbeta library involved unique molecular identifiers. Using its own MiXCR run on the PCR reads, TCRdb lists one record per CDR3 protein. The sample records 200,000 to 250,000 distinct CDR3 sequences, approximately 8% being singletons. This sample comprised PBMCs, mostly from graft donor cells, obtained 180 days after TCRalphabeta/CD19-depleted stem cell transplant. The receptor set was obtained from a male patient between 10 and 17 years old who had a stem cell transplant for acute lymphoblastic leukemia, so the T cells may come from the graft donor.

In its sample, this clonotype was seen many times. The J gene is TRBJ1-2, the V gene TRBV9, with D tentatively TRBD1 (6 bases). This CDR3 spans 14 amino acids. V was shortened by 4 bases and J by 2 bases, with 12 bases between the two germline ends. Germline CDR1 is SGDLS and CDR2 is YYNGEE. CDR3 protein: CASSIGQLNYGYTF. The CDR3 DNA is TGTGCCAGCAGCATAGGACAGCTGAACTATGGCTACACCTTC. Full variable domain (outside the CDR3, taken from reference TRBV9 and TRBJ1-2): DSGVTQTPKHLITATGQRVTLRCSPRSGDLSVYWYQQSLDQGLQFLIQYYNGEERAKGNILERFSAQQFPDLHSELNLSSLELGDSALYFCASSIGQLNYGYTFGSGTRLTVV.

This clonotype was detected many times. V gene TRBV20-1 combines with J gene TRBJ2-7; D unresolved. The V gene's germline CDR1 is DFQATT and CDR2 SNEGSKA (reference sequence). Deletions cut 7 bases from V and 0 bases from J, with 7 bases between. This CDR3 spans 11 amino acids. The CDR3 coding sequence is TGCAGTGTCTCGGGCTCCTACGAGCAGTACTTC. It translates to CSVSGSYEQYF.

This clonotype was counted many times. The V and J genes are TRBV5-6 and TRBJ2-3; D remains unclear. V lost 3 bases and J lost 0, with 14 bases in between. Germline assignment: CDR1 SGHDT and CDR2 YYEEEE. The CDR3 is 16 residues long. CDR3 sequence reads: CASSSRRLGSTDTQYF. CDR3 coding DNA: TGTGCCAGCAGCTCCCGCAGGTTGGGTAGCACAGATACGCAGTATTTT. The full variable domain, rest sourced from reference TRBV5-6 and TRBJ2-3, is DAGVTQSPTHLIKTRGQQVTLRCSPKSGHDTVSWYQQALGQGPQFIFQYYEEEERQRGNFPDRFSGHQFPNYSSELNVNALLLGDSALYLCASSSRRLGSTDTQYFGPGTRLTVL.

This clonotype has a count of ten or more. The V gene is TRBV7-2, the J gene TRBJ2-4; 9 nucleotides match TRBD1. This CDR3 has 15 residues. After removal of 5 bases from V and 6 bases from J, the junction contained 8 bases not matched to a gene. Looked up from germline, CDR1 is SGHTA and CDR2 is FQGNSA. The CDR3 DNA follows: TGTGCCAGCAGCATCCGGGACAGGGAGGGAAACATTCAGTACTTC. Translating gives CASSIRDREGNIQYF. Drawing the rest from reference TRBV7-2 and TRBJ2-4, the complete variable domain is GAGVSQSPSNKVTEKGKDVELRCDPISGHTALYWYRQSLGQGLEFLIYFQGNSAPDKSGLPSDRFSAERTGGSVSTLTIQRTQQEDSAVYLCASSIRDREGNIQYFGAGTRLSVL.

This clonotype was counted ten times or more. The chain joins TRBV3-1 to TRBJ2-7, with a possible D match to TRBD2 (6 bases). Trimming left V 0 bases short and J 4 bases short, with 13 bases between. Germline lookup yields CDR1 LGHDT and CDR2 YNNKEL (reference sequence). This CDR3 is 15 amino acids long. The DNA for the CDR3 is TGTGCCAGCAGCCAAGAATGGGGGGTCCCTTACGAGCAGTACTTC. Translating gives CASSQEWGVPYEQYF.

This clonotype has a count of ten or more. The V gene is TRBV2, the J gene TRBJ2-2; the D is unclear. The length of the CDR3 is 15 residues. The germline V and J ends were trimmed by 6 bases and 2 bases, with 13 bases remaining between them. Germline V lookup: CDR1 SNHLY, CDR2 FYNNEI. CDR3 region: CASSLVDANTGELFF. In nucleotides, the CDR3 is TGTGCCAGCAGCCTAGTGGACGCCAACACCGGGGAGCTGTTTTTT. Full variable domain (rest looked up from reference TRBV2 and TRBJ2-2): EPEVTQTPSHQVTQMGQEVILRCVPISNHLYFYWYRQILGQKVEFLVSFYNNEISEKSEIFDDQFSVERPDGSNFTLKIRSTKLEDSAMYFCASSLVDANTGELFFGEGSRLTVL.

Many counts were recorded for this clonotype. The chain combines TRBV20-1 with TRBJ1-1; 8 bases match TRBD1. The CDR3 has 12 residues. Germline V gene data show CDR1 as DFQATT and CDR2 as SNEGSKA (reference sequence). The V segment lost 6 bases and the J segment 5 bases; nucleotides outside the gene matches: 5. DNA of the CDR3: TGCAGTGCCAGGACAGGGTGGACTGAAGCTTTCTTT. This translates into CSARTGWTEAFF.

This clonotype has a count of ten or more. The chain is built from TRBV12-3 or TRBV12-4 and TRBJ2-5; D perhaps matches TRBD1 (7 bases). This CDR3 region has 16 residues. The V end lost 6 bases, the J end lost 2 bases, and 19 bases lay between the germline ends. The CDR3, as DNA: TGTGCCAGCAGGTCCGTGGAGGGGGCGAGGCAAGAGACCCAGTACTTC. This translates into CASRSVEGARQETQYF.

This clonotype has a count of ten or more. The rearrangement uses TRBV3-1 and TRBJ2-1, with D unresolved. Trimming took off 1 base at V and 6 bases at J, with 7 bases between the two ends. There are 13 residues in the CDR3. Germline lookup yields CDR1 LGHDT and CDR2 YNNKEL (reference sequence). The CDR3 is CASSQAWLNEQFF. CDR3 DNA: TGTGCCAGCAGCCAAGCCTGGCTCAATGAGCAGTTCTTC.

This clonotype was found many times. V gene TRBV28 combines with J gene TRBJ2-3, with D perhaps matching TRBD1 or TRBD2 (5 bases each). This CDR3 region has 19 residues. Germline CDR1 MDHEN, CDR2 SYDVKM. V lost 4 bases, J lost 2 bases, and 25 bases lay in between. The CDR3 is CASSSSYLTRGANTDTQYF. The DNA for the CDR3 is TGTGCCAGCAGTTCCTCCTACCTCACTAGGGGCGCAAACACAGATACGCAGTATTTT. Combining the CDR3 with reference TRBV28 and TRBJ2-3 gives the whole variable domain DVKVTQSSRYLVKRTGEKVFLECVQDMDHENMFWYRQDPGLGLRLIYFSYDVKMKEKGDIPEGYSVSREKKERFSLILESASTNQTSMYLCASSSSYLTRGANTDTQYFGPGTRLTVL.

Worth noting for this clonotype: A much larger clone differs by one base, so this may be a read error. The CDR3 does not end in the conserved phenylalanine or tryptophan, so this is likely a read error. This chain links TRBV18 with TRBJ2-1; 11 bases line up with TRBD1. Germline CDR1 and CDR2: KGHSH and LQKENI. J gave up 5 bases and V 2 bases, and 5 bases lay outside the gene matches. This CDR3 comprises 16 residues. DNA of the CDR3: TGTGCCAGCTCACCAATAGGACAGGGGGCGCACAATGAGCAGTTCTGC. Its protein product is CASSPIGQGAHNEQFC.